This TCR beta chain was sequenced in a study of blood T cell repertoires in COVID-19. There are 13 residues in the CDR3. CDR1 and CDR2 from the germline V gene are SGHNT and YYREEE (reference sequence). The ends were cut back, 0 bases at V and 7 bases at J, with 8 bases in the middle. Libraries were prepared by immunoSEQ multiplex PCR; TCRdb keeps only in-frame clonotypes and omits some of them. The sample lists tens of thousands of clones; more than 70% were seen once. What was sequenced was peripheral blood. The chain recombines TRBV5-4 with TRBJ2-1; TRBD1 might be the D (5 bases). The receptor comes from a man aged 55-75 years with acute or convalescent COVID-19. The CDR3 spells CASSLVQGNEQFF. The CDR3 coding sequence is TGTGCCAGCAGCTTGGTGCAGGGTAATGAGCAGTTCTTC.